Listed here are 27 T cell receptor beta chains from one sample, sequenced in a study of blood T cell repertoires in COVID-19. TCRdb's copy holds only in-frame clones and misses some; the assay was immunoSEQ multiplex PCR. The table shows fewer than 250,000 clones, with roughly 86% occurring only once. Specimen: peripheral blood. Receptors were obtained from a woman between 65 and 79 years old with active or convalescent COVID-19.

This clone appeared a few times. The chain has TRBV3-1 (or the pseudogene TRBV3-2) and TRBJ2-7, with 12 bases aligning to TRBD2. Per the germline V gene, CDR1 is LGHDT and CDR2 is YNNKEL (reference sequence). The CDR3 contains 15 residues. J lost 3 bases, V lost 1 base, and 1 base had no gene match. This CDR3 is CASSQGTSGNYEQYF. CDR3 coding DNA: TGTGCCAGCAGCCAAGGGACTAGCGGGAACTACGAGCAGTACTTC.

The chain recombines TRBV2 with TRBJ2-1; D might be TRBD2 (5 bases). The length of the CDR3 is 11 residues. CDR1 SNHLY and CDR2 FYNNEI come from the germline V gene. V was shortened by 8 bases and J by 7 bases, with 9 bases between the two germline ends. CDR3 bases: TGTGCCAGCTCCACTAGGAATGAGCAGTTCTTC. Its protein is CASSTRNEQFF.

This clone was counted only a few times. The rearrangement uses TRBV5-4 and TRBJ2-2; D call uncertain. Trimming took off 3 bases at V and 2 bases at J, with 8 bases between the two ends. Germline V gene data show CDR1 as SGHNT and CDR2 as YYREEE (reference sequence). The CDR3 consists of 14 residues. CDR3 DNA: TGTGCCAGCAGCTATGCCCTAAACACCGGGGAGCTGTTTTTT. It is translated as CASSYALNTGELFF.

This chain connects TRBV28 to TRBJ2-7, with D perhaps TRBD2 (6 bases). The CDR3 extends over 16 amino acids. V dropped 6 bases and J dropped 0 bases, with 18 bases sitting between them. Germline V gene lookup returns CDR1 MDHEN and CDR2 SYDVKM. The CDR3 DNA follows: TGTGCCAGCAGAAAGACGCGGGACCACACCTCCTACGAGCAGTACTTC. This gives the protein CASRKTRDHTSYEQYF.

The chain recombines TRBV19 with TRBJ2-6; 8 nucleotides align to TRBD1. The CDR3 covers 16 residues. Germline values: CDR1 LNHDA, CDR2 SQIVND (reference sequence). Germline trimming cut 2 bases from V and 2 bases from J; bases unmatched to any gene: 2. This chain's CDR3 is CASSIQGAAGANVLTF. In DNA, the CDR3 is TGTGCCAGTAGTATACAGGGGGCCGCTGGGGCCAACGTCCTGACTTTC.

The V and J genes are TRBV6-5 and TRBJ2-2, with 7 bases that match TRBD2. Trimming took 6 bases from V and 7 from J; bases not matched to a gene: 11. The CDR3 contains 15 residues. In germline, CDR1 is MNHEY, CDR2 SVGAGI. The CDR3: CASSSGTKSGGELFF. The CDR3 nucleotides are TGTGCCAGCAGCTCCGGGACTAAGTCAGGCGGGGAGCTGTTTTTT.

The chain has TRBV7-3 and TRBJ1-2; unclear D gene. The germline V gene has CDR1 SGHTA and CDR2 FQGTGA. Trimming shortened V by 5 bases and J by 7 bases, and 20 bases separated the two germline ends. This CDR3 contains 15 residues. DNA for the CDR3: TGTGCCAGCAGCGGCCCGATGATTCCTCTGGCTGGCTACACCTTC. Translated: CASSGPMIPLAGYTF.

This clone occurred a few times. V is TRBV4-2 and J is TRBJ1-4; the D is unclear. Looked up from germline, CDR1 is LGHNA and CDR2 is YNFKEQ. The CDR3 has 14 residues. The V gene lost 0 bases and the J gene lost 10 bases, with 12 bases spanning the gap. CDR3 loop: CASSQENLAGKLFF. CDR3 nucleotides: TGTGCCAGCAGCCAAGAAAACCTCGCAGGAAAACTGTTTTTT.

This rearrangement joins TRBV29-1 to TRBJ1-2, with 8 positions matching TRBD1. The CDR3 totals 13 residues. Losses at the gene ends were 6 bases for V and 1 base for J; bases not matched to a gene: 4. CDR1 and CDR2 from the germline V gene are SQVTM and ANQGSEA. CDR3 sequence (DNA): TGCAGCGTGGGACAGGCCTTTAACTATGGCTACACCTTC. It encodes CSVGQAFNYGYTF. Using reference TRBV29-1 and TRBJ1-2 for the parts outside the CDR3, the full variable domain is SAVISQKPSRDICQRGTSLTIQCQVDSQVTMMFWYRQQPGQSLTLIATANQGSEATYESGFVIDKFPISRPNLTFSTLTVSNMSPEDSSIYLCSVGQAFNYGYTFGSGTRLTVV.

As DNA, the CDR3 is TGTGCCAGCCCTCCTAGCGGGGCGGGCGGGAGTTCCTACGAGCAGTACTTC. Protein sequence: CASPPSGAGGSSYEQYF. This sequence joins TRBV28 and TRBJ2-7; TRBD2 aligns across 9 bases. Germline V CDR1 and CDR2: MDHEN, SYDVKM. The J segment lost 1 base and the V segment lost 8 bases, leaving 15 bases of the junction unmatched. This CDR3 region has 17 residues.

The rearrangement links TRBV30 to TRBJ1-2; unclear D gene. V was clipped by 1 base and J by 0 bases, with 6 bases between them. The V gene's germline CDR1 is GTSNPN and CDR2 SVGIG (reference sequence). The CDR3 sequence is 13 residues long. CDR3 DNA sequence: TGTGCCTGGAGTGCCGGGACTAACTATGGCTACACCTTC. As protein: CAWSAGTNYGYTF. The variable domain in full, with the rest retrieved from reference TRBV30 and TRBJ1-2, is SQTIHQWPATLVQPVGSPLSLECTVEGTSNPNLYWYRQAAGRGLQLLFYSVGIGQISSEVPQNLSASRPQDRQFILSSKKLLLSDSGFYLCAWSAGTNYGYTFGSGTRLTVV.

The CDR3 sequence is CATLAEGSSYNEQFF. As DNA, the CDR3 is TGTGCCACGCTGGCGGAGGGGAGCTCCTACAATGAGCAGTTCTTC. This chain uses TRBV24-1 with TRBJ2-1; a weak D match, TRBD2 (6 bases). CDR3 length: 15 amino acids. V lost 10 bases to trimming and J lost 0 bases, with 15 bases between them. CDR1 and CDR2 (germline): KGHDR, SFDVKD.

The CDR3 reads CASSRTGVLYEQYF. The CDR3 DNA reads as TGTGCCAGCAGTCGGACAGGGGTGCTGTACGAGCAGTACTTC. J is TRBJ2-7 and V is TRBV5-4; 9 bases are a match to TRBD1. The CDR3 runs 14 residues. In germline, CDR1 is SGHNT, CDR2 YYREEE (reference sequence). V dropped 5 bases and J dropped 4; count of bases not matched to a gene: 7.

This chain connects TRBV21-1 to TRBJ2-1; the table's D call, TRBD2, has no DNA check behind it. TRBV21-1 is a listed pseudogene. CDR3 size: 17 residues. CDR3 nucleotide sequence: TGTGCCAGCAGCCCTGTTAGATGCGGCTGCTCCTACAATGAGCAGTTCTTC. Translated, it gives CASSPVRCGCSYNEQFF.

The chain joins TRBV11-2 to TRBJ1-2, with TRBD1 matching 7 bases. The CDR3 length is 15 residues. The germline V gene encodes CDR1 SGHAT and CDR2 FQNNGV. The V and J ends lost 3 bases and 8 bases, in that order; junction bases with no gene match: 12. CDR3 sequence (DNA): TGTGCCAGCAGCTTGGGCTATCCGGGACAGACAGGCTACACCTTC. Protein sequence: CASSLGYPGQTGYTF.

The chain has TRBV9 and TRBJ2-2; a weak D match, TRBD2 (6 bases). The CDR3 sequence is 13 residues long. Per the germline V gene, CDR1 is SGDLS and CDR2 is YYNGEE. V lost 0 bases, J lost 7 bases, and 7 bases lay in between. CDR3 amino acids: CASSVEGGGELFF. The CDR3 region has the DNA TGTGCCAGCAGCGTAGAGGGAGGCGGGGAGCTGTTTTTT.

This chain links TRBV3-1 (or the pseudogene TRBV3-2) with TRBJ2-7; TRBD2 matches 13 bases. V dropped 4 bases and J dropped 4; count of bases not matched to a gene: 4. This CDR3 contains 15 residues. Germline V lookup: CDR1 LGHDT, CDR2 YNNKEL (reference sequence). The CDR3 spells CASSRTSGREYEQYF. DNA of the CDR3: TGTGCCAGCAGCCGAACTAGCGGGAGGGAGTACGAGCAGTACTTC.

This clone appeared once. The chain has TRBV7-2 and TRBJ2-6; D possibly corresponds to TRBD1 (5 bases). Per the germline V gene, CDR1 is SGHTA and CDR2 is FQGNSA. Trimming stripped 5 bases from V and 4 bases from J, with 15 bases between. The CDR3 has 16 amino acids. The CDR3 here is CASSRSRVAGANVLTF. CDR3 nucleotide sequence: TGTGCCAGCAGCCGTTCCAGGGTCGCCGGGGCCAACGTCCTGACTTTC.

The genes are TRBV7-3 and TRBJ2-6, with 8 bases lining up with TRBD2. Looked up from germline, CDR1 is SGHTA and CDR2 is FQGTGA. This CDR3 has 19 amino acids. The V gene end was trimmed by 1 base and the J gene end by 0 bases; junction bases not matched to a gene: 8. CDR3 protein: CASSLKGLAGSSGANVLTF. The CDR3, as DNA: TGTGCCAGCAGCTTAAAAGGGCTAGCGGGTAGCTCTGGGGCCAACGTCCTGACTTTC.

The chain is built from TRBV15 and TRBJ2-7; 7 nucleotides match TRBD1. V gave up 5 bases and J gave up 2 bases; unmatched junction bases: 3. Per germline, CDR1 LNHNV and CDR2 YYDKDF (reference sequence). CDR3 length: 13 amino acids. CDR3 nucleotide sequence: TGTGCCACCAGCCCAGGGGGTCCCTACGAGCAGTACTTC. Residues: CATSPGGPYEQYF.

J is TRBJ1-2 and V is TRBV3-1 (or the pseudogene TRBV3-2); D not resolved. CDR1 is LGHDT, CDR2 YNNKEL, per germline (reference sequence). V was cut by 3 bases and J by 0 bases, with 5 bases left in between. The length of the CDR3 is 13 residues. The CDR3 spells CASSHLANYGYTF. The CDR3 coding sequence is TGTGCCAGCAGCCATCTAGCTAACTATGGCTACACCTTC.

CDR3 residues: CATSRGSSYNEQFF. CDR3 nucleotide sequence: TGTGCCACCAGCAGGGGGAGCTCCTACAATGAGCAGTTCTTC. The J gene is TRBJ2-1, the V gene TRBV15, with D maybe TRBD2 (5 bases). The V gene lost 3 bases and the J gene lost 0 bases, with 6 bases spanning the gap. CDR1 is LNHNV and CDR2 is YYDKDF in the germline V gene (reference sequence). The CDR3 spans 14 residues.

V and J are TRBV3-1 (or the pseudogene TRBV3-2) and TRBJ1-4; 7 nucleotides agree with TRBD1. The CDR3 is 14 residues long. In germline, CDR1 is LGHDT, CDR2 YNNKEL (reference sequence). V lost 1 base, J lost 4 bases, and 0 bases stayed unmatched. CDR3 sequence: CASSQGQGNEKLFF. The CDR3, as DNA: TGTGCCAGCAGCCAAGGACAGGGTAATGAAAAACTGTTTTTT.

This clone has at least ten counts. This sequence joins TRBV5-1 and TRBJ2-1, with D possibly being TRBD2 (5 bases). Trimming took 5 bases from V and 0 from J, leaving 15 bases between them. The CDR3 has 16 amino acids. Germline CDR1 SGHRS, CDR2 YFSETQ. The CDR3 DNA reads as TGCGCCAGCAGACCGACGGGGTCAAGCTCCTACAATGAGCAGTTCTTC. This encodes CASRPTGSSSYNEQFF.

The rearrangement uses TRBV3-1 (or the pseudogene TRBV3-2) and TRBJ2-1; D unresolved. Germline CDR1 reads LGHDT; CDR2 reads YNNKEL (reference sequence). Trimming removed 1 base from V and 8 bases from J, with 6 bases in between. The CDR3 is 12 residues long. The CDR3 DNA reads as TGTGCCAGCAGCCAAGCAGTTGATGAGCAGTTCTTC. This sequence encodes CASSQAVDEQFF.

The chain couples TRBV4-1 to TRBJ2-1; D perhaps matches TRBD1 (5 bases). CDR3 size: 18 residues. Per germline, CDR1 MGHRA and CDR2 YSYEKL. V lost 0 bases, J lost 4 bases, and 19 bases lay in between. The CDR3 here is CASSQDPVSRASYNEQFF. The CDR3 DNA reads as TGCGCCAGCAGCCAAGATCCGGTGTCCAGGGCGTCATACAATGAGCAGTTCTTC.

V and J are TRBV6-1 and TRBJ2-7; the match to TRBD2 covers 11 bases. Germline trimming cut 3 bases from V and 4 bases from J; bases unmatched to any gene: 5. CDR3 length: 15 residues. Germline V gene data show CDR1 as MNHNS and CDR2 as SASEGT. CDR3 bases: TGTGCCAGCAGTGACCCCACTAGCGGGAGTTACGAGCAGTACTTC. It codes for CASSDPTSGSYEQYF.